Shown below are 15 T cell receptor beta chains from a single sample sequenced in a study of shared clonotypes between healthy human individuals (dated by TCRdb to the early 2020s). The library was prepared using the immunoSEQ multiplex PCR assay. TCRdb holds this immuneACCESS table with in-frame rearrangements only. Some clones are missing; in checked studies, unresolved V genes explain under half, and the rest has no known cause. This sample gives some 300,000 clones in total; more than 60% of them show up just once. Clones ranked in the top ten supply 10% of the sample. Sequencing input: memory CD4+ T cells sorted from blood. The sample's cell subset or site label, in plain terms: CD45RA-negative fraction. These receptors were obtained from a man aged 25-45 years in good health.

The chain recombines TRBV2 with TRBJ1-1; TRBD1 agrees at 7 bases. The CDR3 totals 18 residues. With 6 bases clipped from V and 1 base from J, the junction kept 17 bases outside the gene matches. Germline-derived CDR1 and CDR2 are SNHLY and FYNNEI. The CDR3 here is CASSVQPPGGPRNTEAFF. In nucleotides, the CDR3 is TGTGCCAGCAGCGTACAGCCTCCAGGGGGTCCTCGGAACACTGAAGCTTTCTTT.

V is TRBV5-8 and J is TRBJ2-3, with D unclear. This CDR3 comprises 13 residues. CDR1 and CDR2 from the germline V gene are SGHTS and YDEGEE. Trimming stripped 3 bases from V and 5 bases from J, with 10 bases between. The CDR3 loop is CASSSPPLDTQYF. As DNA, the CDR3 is TGTGCCAGCAGCTCCCCCCCGTTAGATACGCAGTATTTT.

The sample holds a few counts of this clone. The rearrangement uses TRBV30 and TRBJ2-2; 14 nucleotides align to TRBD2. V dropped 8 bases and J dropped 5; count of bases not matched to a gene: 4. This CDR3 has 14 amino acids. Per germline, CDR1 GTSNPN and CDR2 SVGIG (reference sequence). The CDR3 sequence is CAQRLAGGTGELFF. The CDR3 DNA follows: TGTGCCCAGAGACTAGCGGGAGGGACCGGGGAGCTGTTTTTT.

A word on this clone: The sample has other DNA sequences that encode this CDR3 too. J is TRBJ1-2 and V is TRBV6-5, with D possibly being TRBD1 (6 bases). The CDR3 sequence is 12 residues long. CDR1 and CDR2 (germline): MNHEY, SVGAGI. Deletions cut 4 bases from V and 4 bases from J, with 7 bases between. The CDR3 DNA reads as TGTGCCAGCAGTTCGGACAGCTATGGCTACACCTTC. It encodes CASSSDSYGYTF.

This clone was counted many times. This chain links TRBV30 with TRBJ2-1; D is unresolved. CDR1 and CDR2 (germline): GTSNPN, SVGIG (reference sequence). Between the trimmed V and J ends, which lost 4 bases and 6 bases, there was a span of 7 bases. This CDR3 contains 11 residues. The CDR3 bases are TGTGCCTGGACCCATTCCAATGAGCAGTTCTTC. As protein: CAWTHSNEQFF.

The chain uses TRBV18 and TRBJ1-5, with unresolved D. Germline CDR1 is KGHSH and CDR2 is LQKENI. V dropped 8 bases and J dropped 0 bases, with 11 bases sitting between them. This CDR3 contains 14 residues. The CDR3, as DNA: TGTGCCAGCGCGGCAGAAAATAGCAATCAGCCCCAGCATTTT. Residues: CASAAENSNQPQHF.

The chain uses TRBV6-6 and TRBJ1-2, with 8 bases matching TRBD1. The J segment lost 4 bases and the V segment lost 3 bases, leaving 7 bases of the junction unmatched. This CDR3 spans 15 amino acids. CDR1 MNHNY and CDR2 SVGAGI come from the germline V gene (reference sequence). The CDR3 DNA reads TGTGCCAGCAGTTATCCGGACAGGGCATCCTATGGCTACACCTTC. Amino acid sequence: CASSYPDRASYGYTF.

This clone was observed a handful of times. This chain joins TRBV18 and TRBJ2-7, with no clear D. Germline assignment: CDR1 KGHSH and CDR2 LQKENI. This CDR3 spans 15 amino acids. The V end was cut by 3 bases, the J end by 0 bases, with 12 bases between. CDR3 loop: CASSPAPIVSYEQYF. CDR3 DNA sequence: TGTGCCAGCTCACCCGCTCCTATCGTCTCCTACGAGCAGTACTTC.

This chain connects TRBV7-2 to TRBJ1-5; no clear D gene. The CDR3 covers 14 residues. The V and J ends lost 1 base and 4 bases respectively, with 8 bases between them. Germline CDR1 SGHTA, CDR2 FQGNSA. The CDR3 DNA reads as TGTGCCAGCAGCTTAGGGCACCTAAATCAGCCCCAGCATTTT. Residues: CASSLGHLNQPQHF. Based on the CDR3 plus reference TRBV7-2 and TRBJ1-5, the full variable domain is GAGVSQSPSNKVTEKGKDVELRCDPISGHTALYWYRQSLGQGLEFLIYFQGNSAPDKSGLPSDRFSAERTGGSVSTLTIQRTQQEDSAVYLCASSLGHLNQPQHFGDGTRLSIL.

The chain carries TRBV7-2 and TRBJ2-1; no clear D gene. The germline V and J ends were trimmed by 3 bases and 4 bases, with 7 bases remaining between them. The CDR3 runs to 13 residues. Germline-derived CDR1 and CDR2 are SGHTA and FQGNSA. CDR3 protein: CASSFGLYNEQFF. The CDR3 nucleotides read TGTGCCAGCAGCTTCGGTCTATACAATGAGCAGTTCTTC.

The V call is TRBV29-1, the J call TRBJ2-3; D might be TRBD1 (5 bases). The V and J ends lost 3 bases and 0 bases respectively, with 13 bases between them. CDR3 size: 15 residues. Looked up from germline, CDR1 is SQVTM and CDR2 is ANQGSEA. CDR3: CSVERPDRSTDTQYF. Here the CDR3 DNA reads TGCAGCGTTGAGAGACCCGACAGAAGCACAGATACGCAGTATTTT.

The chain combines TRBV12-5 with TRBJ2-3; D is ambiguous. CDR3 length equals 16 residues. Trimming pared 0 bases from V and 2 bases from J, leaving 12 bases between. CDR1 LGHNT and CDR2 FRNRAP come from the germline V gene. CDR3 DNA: TGTGCTAGTGGTTTGGTAACAACTCCTGACACAGATACGCAGTATTTT. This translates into CASGLVTTPDTDTQYF.

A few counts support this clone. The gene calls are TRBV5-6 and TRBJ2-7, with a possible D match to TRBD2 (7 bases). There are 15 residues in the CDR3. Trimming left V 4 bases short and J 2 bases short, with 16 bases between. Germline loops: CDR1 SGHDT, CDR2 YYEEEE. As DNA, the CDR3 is TGTGCCAGCAGCCGGGGGCTAGCGGCAGCCTACGAGCAGTACTTC. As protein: CASSRGLAAAYEQYF.

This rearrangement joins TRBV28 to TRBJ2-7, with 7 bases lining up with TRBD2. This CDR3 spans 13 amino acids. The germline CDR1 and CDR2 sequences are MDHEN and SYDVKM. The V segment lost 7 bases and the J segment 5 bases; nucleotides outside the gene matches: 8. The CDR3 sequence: CASMGGSVHEQYF. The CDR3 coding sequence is TGTGCCAGCATGGGCGGGAGTGTGCACGAGCAGTACTTC.

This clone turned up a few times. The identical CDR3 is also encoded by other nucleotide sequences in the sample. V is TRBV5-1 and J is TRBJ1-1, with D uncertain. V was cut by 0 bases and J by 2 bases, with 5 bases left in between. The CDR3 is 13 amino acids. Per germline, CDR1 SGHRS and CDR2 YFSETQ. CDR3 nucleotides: TGCGCCAGCAGCTTGGGGAGTAACACTGAAGCTTTCTTT. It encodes CASSLGSNTEAFF.